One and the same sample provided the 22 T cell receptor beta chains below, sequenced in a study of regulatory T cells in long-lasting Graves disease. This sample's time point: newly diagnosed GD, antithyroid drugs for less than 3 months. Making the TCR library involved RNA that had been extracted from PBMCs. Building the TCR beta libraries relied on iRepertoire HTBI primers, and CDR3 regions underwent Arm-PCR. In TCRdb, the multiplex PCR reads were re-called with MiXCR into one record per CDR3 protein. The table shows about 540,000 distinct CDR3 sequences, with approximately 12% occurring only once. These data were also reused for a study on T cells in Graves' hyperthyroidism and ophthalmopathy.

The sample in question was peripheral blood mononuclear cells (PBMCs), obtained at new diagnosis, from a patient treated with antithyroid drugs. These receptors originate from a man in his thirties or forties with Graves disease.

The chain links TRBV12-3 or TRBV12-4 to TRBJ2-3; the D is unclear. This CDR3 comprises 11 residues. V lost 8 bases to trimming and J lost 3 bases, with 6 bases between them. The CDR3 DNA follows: TGTGCCAGCGCGCTAACAGATACGCAGTATTTT. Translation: CASALTDTQYF.

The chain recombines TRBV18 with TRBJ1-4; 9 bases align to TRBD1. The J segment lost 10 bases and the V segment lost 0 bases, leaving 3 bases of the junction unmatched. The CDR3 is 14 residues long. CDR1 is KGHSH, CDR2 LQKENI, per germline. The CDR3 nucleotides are TGTGCCAGCTCACCACCCCGGGACAGGGCAAAACTGTTTTTT. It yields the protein CASSPPRDRAKLFF.

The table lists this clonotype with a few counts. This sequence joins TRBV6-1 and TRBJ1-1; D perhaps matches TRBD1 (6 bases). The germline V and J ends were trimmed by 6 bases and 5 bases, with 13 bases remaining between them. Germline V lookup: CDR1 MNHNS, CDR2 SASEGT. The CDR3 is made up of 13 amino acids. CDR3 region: CASSRNRVTEAFF. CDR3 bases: TGTGCCAGCAGCCGCAACAGGGTAACTGAAGCTTTCTTT.

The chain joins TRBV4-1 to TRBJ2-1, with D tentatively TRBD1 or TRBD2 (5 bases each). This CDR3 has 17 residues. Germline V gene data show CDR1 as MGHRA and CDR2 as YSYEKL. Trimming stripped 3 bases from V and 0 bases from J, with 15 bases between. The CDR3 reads CASSQDPPGSSYNEQFF. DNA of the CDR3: TGCGCCAGCAGCCAGGACCCTCCAGGGAGCTCCTACAATGAGCAGTTCTTC.

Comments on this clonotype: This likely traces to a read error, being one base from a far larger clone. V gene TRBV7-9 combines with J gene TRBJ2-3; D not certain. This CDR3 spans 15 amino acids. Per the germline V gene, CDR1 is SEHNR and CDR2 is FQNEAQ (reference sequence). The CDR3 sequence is CASSSPLRTTDTQCF. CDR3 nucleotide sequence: TGTGCCAGCAGCTCCCCTTTACGAACCACAGATACGCAGTGTTTT.

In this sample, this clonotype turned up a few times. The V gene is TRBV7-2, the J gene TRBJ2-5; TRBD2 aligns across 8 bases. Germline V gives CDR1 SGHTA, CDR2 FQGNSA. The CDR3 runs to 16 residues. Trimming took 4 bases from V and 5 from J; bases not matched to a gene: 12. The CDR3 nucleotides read TGTGCCAGCAGCTCCCCCGGGGGGGGCGGGCGGGAGACCCAGTACTTC. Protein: CASSSPGGGGRETQYF.

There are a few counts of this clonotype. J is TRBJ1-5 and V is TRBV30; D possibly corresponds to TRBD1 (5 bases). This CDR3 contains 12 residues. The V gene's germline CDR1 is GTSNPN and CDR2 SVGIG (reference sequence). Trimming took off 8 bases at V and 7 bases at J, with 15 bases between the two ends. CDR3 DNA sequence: TGTGCCAGTCAGGGTGGTGGGCAGCCCCAGCATTTT. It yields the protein CASQGGGQPQHF.

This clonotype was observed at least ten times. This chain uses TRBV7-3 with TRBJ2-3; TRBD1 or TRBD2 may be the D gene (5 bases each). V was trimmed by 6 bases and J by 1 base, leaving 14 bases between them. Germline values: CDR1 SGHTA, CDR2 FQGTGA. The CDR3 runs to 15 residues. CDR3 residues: CASRVGGARTDTQYF. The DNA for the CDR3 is TGTGCCAGCAGGGTTGGGGGAGCCCGCACAGATACGCAGTATTTT.

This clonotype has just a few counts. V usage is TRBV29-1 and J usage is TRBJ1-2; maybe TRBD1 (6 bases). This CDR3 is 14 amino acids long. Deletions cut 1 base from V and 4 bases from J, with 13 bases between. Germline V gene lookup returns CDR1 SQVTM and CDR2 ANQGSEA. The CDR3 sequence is CSVEVGGRGYGYTF. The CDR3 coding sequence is TGCAGCGTTGAAGTTGGGGGGCGCGGCTATGGCTACACCTTC.

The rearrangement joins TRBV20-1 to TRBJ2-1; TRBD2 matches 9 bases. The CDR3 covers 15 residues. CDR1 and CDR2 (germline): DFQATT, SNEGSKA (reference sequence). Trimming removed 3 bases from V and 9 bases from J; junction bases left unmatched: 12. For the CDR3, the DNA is TGCAGTGCTAGTGAGCTAGCGGGAAAGAAAGTTGAGCAGTTCTTC. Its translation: CSASELAGKKVEQFF.

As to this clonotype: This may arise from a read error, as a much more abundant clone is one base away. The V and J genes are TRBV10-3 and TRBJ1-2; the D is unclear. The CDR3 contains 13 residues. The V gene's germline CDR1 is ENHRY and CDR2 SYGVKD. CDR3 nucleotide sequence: TGTACCATCAGTGAAGGAGCAAATAGTGGCTACACCTTC. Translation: CTISEGANSGYTF.

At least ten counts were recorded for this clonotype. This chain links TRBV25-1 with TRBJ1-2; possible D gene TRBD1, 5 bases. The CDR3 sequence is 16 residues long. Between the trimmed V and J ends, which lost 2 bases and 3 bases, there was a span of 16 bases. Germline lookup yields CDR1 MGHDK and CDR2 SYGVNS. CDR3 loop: CASSEPPRELYYGYTF. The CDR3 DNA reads TGTGCCAGCAGTGAACCCCCCAGGGAGCTTTACTATGGCTACACCTTC.

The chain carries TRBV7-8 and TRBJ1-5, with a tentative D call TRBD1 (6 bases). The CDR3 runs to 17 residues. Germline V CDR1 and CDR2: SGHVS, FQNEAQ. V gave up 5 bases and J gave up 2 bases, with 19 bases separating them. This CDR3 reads CASSGGGGVIGNQPQHF. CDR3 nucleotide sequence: TGTGCCAGCAGCGGAGGAGGGGGGGTAATTGGCAATCAGCCCCAGCATTTT.

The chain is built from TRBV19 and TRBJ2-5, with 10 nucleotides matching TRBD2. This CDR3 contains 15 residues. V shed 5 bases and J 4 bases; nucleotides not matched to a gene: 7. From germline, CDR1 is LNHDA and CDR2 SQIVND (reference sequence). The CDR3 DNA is TGTGCCAGTAGTTCCAGCGGGAGGGGCGCAGAGACCCAGTACTTC. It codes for CASSSSGRGAETQYF.

The CDR3 DNA sequence: TGTGCCAGCTCACCCCGGACAGAAGAAAATTCACCCCTCCACTTT. This codes for CASSPRTEENSPLHF. The chain uses TRBV18 and TRBJ1-6; weak D call: TRBD1 (6 bases). Germline assignment: CDR1 KGHSH and CDR2 LQKENI. The CDR3 length is 15 residues. The V and J ends lost 3 bases and 7 bases respectively, with 13 bases between them.

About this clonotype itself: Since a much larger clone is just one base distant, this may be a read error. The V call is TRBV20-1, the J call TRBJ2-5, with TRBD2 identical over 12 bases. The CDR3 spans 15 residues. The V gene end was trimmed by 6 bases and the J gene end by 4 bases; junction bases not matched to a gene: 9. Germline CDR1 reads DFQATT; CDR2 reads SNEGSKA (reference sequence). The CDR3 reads CSAGRLAGARETQYF. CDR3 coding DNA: TGCAGTGCCGGTAGACTAGCGGGAGCCAGAGAGACCCAGTACTTC.

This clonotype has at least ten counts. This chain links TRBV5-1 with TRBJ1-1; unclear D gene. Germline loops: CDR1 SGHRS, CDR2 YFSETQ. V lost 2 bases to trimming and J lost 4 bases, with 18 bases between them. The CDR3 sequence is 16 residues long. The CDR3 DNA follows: TGCGCCAGCAGCTTCCCCGCAGAGGGATCTTCCACTGAAGCTTTCTTT. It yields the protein CASSFPAEGSSTEAFF.

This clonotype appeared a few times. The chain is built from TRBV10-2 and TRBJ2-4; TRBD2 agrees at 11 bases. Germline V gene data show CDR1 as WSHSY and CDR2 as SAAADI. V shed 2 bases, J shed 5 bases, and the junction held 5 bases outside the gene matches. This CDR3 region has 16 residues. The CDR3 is CASSERLAGIENIQYF. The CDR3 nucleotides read TGCGCCAGCAGTGAGAGACTAGCGGGGATAGAAAACATTCAGTACTTC.

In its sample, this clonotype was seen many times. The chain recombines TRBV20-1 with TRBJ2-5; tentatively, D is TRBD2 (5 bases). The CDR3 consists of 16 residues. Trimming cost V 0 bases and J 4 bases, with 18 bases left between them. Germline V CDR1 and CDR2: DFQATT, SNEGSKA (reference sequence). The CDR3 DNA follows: TGCAGTGCTAGAGATCTGGGCGGCCCTGCGGGAGAGACCCAGTACTTC. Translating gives CSARDLGGPAGETQYF.

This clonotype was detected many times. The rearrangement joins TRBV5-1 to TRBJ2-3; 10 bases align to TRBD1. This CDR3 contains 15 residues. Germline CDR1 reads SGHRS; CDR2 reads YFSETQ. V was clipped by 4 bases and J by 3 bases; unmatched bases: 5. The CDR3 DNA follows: TGCGCCAGCAGCGGAGAGGGACAGGGGACAGATACGCAGTATTTT. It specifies CASSGEGQGTDTQYF.

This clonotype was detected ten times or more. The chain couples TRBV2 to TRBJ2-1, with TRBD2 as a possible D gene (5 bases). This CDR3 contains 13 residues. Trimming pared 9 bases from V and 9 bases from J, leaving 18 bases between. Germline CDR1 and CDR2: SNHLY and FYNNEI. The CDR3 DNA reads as TGTGCCAGTCAAAGCGGAGCCCTGGTTGAGCAGTTCTTC. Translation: CASQSGALVEQFF.

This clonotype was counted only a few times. This CDR3 is CASSLRGSDSPLHF. The CDR3, as DNA: TGCGCCAGCAGCTTGCGAGGGTCCGATTCACCCCTCCACTTT. The V call is TRBV5-1, the J call TRBJ1-6; D not certain. In germline, CDR1 is SGHRS, CDR2 YFSETQ. V gave up 1 base and J gave up 8 bases, with 10 bases separating them. CDR3 length equals 14 residues.